Each of the 8 T cell receptor beta chains below was sequenced from the same sample in a study of blood T cell repertoires in COVID-19. Assay used: immunoSEQ multiplex PCR; TCRdb lists only in-frame clones, some missing. The repertoire holds roughly 220,000 clones, with around 80% as singletons. The sequencing sample was made of peripheral blood. These receptors were collected from a woman in her 70s with acute or convalescent COVID-19.

This clone has more than one count but fewer than ten. The chain is built from TRBV3-1 (or the pseudogene TRBV3-2) and TRBJ1-1; 8 bases map to TRBD1. V was clipped by 9 bases and J by 1 base; unmatched bases: 7. Germline V gene sequence: CDR1 LGHDT, CDR2 YNNKEL (reference sequence). The CDR3 covers 14 residues. The CDR3 region is CASRIGTGNTEAFF. The CDR3, as DNA: TGTGCCAGTCGAATCGGGACAGGGAACACTGAAGCTTTCTTT.

This chain uses TRBV19 with TRBJ2-3; 10 nucleotides agree with TRBD1. V was pared by 6 bases and J by 0 bases, with 3 bases of the junction left unmatched. The germline V gene encodes CDR1 LNHDA and CDR2 SQIVND (reference sequence). The CDR3 runs 15 residues. The CDR3 region is CASRGQGLSTDTQYF. The CDR3 region has the DNA TGTGCCAGTAGGGGACAGGGGCTCAGCACAGATACGCAGTATTTT.

This chain uses TRBV6-6 with TRBJ2-7, with a tentative D call TRBD2 (6 bases). Germline-derived CDR1 and CDR2 are MNHNY and SVGAGI (reference sequence). The CDR3 loop spans 15 amino acids. The V end was cut by 2 bases, the J end by 5 bases, with 16 bases between. The CDR3 here is CASSYETNGRDEQYF. The DNA for the CDR3 is TGTGCCAGCAGTTACGAGACGAACGGGAGAGACGAGCAGTACTTC.

The sample holds a few counts of this clone. The chain employs TRBV5-5 and TRBJ2-7; TRBD1 matches at 8 bases. The CDR3 contains 15 residues. Unmatched junction bases numbered 3, after V lost 0 bases and J lost 1 base. CDR1 is SGHKS and CDR2 is YYEKEE in the germline V gene (reference sequence). DNA of the CDR3: TGTGCCAGCAGCTTGGCAGGGGGCCAATCCTACGAGCAGTACTTC. Its translation is CASSLAGGQSYEQYF.

The chain links TRBV27 to TRBJ2-7, with D hard to call. Germline lookup yields CDR1 MNHEY and CDR2 SMNVEV (reference sequence). Trimming left V 6 bases short and J 0 bases short, with 9 bases between. This CDR3 has 13 amino acids. The CDR3 protein is CASSPGSSYEQYF. For the CDR3, the DNA is TGTGCCAGCAGCCCAGGCTCCTCCTACGAGCAGTACTTC.

In its sample, this clone was seen a few times. The genes are TRBV6-6 and TRBJ1-5; the D is unclear. Germline V gene sequence: CDR1 MNHNY, CDR2 SVGAGI (reference sequence). The V end lost 5 bases, the J end lost 2 bases, and 19 bases lay between the germline ends. This CDR3 comprises 17 residues. The CDR3 sequence is CASSPPTRRSGNQPQHF. The CDR3 DNA reads as TGTGCCAGCAGTCCTCCGACAAGGAGGAGCGGCAATCAGCCCCAGCATTTT.

The rearrangement uses TRBV3-1 (or the pseudogene TRBV3-2) and TRBJ1-1, with a tentative D call TRBD1 (5 bases). Germline V gives CDR1 LGHDT, CDR2 YNNKEL (reference sequence). Trimming shortened V by 0 bases and J by 4 bases, and 9 bases separated the two germline ends. The CDR3 sequence is 14 residues long. CDR3 DNA sequence: TGTGCCAGCAGCCAAGAGGTGGGGGGCACTGAAGCTTTCTTT. It translates to CASSQEVGGTEAFF.

This clone was counted a few times. This chain joins TRBV18 and TRBJ2-7, with 8 bases identical to TRBD1. CDR1 is KGHSH and CDR2 is LQKENI in the germline V gene. The ends lost 6 bases at V and 1 base at J; junction bases unmatched: 2. This CDR3 has 13 amino acids. The DNA for the CDR3 is TGTGCCAGCTCTCGACAGGGGTCCTACGAGCAGTACTTC. It specifies CASSRQGSYEQYF.